Reported below is one T cell receptor (beta chain). The PCR had 60 Vbeta and 13 Jbeta primers. Generated by immunoSEQ multiplex PCR, the TCRdb table keeps only in-frame clones and is missing some. In the table there are about 130,000 clones, roughly 73% of which are singletons. The CDR3 is made up of 16 amino acids. V lost 6 bases and J lost 5, with 23 bases in between. The germline gives CDR1 SGHRS, CDR2 YFSETQ. This entry belongs to a study of cytomegalovirus exposure and HLA in healthy donors. The chain is built from TRBV5-1 and TRBJ2-5, with D maybe TRBD1 (5 bases). The receptor was derived from a male donor in good health and CMV-seronegative. Sequencing was done on a sample of PBMCs. The CDR3: CASTPRPGQGVETQYF. CDR3 coding DNA: TGCGCCAGCACACCTCGCCCCGGGCAGGGCGTGGAGACCCAGTACTTC.